This T cell receptor beta chain was sequenced in a study of technical replicates of blood from four donors. The data were produced by immunoSEQ multiplex PCR, yet TCRdb's version contains in-frame clones alone and is incomplete. The sample shows roughly 70,000 clones, 93% of them seen only once. V was clipped by 1 base and J by 6 bases, with 7 bases between them. The CDR3 consists of 12 residues. CDR1 is SGHNT, CDR2 YYREEE, per germline (reference sequence). Material for sequencing was T cells isolated from PBMCs. The V call is TRBV5-4, the J call TRBJ1-1, with D uncertain. This sequence was found in a human donor in good health. The CDR3: CASSLRRAEAFF. The CDR3 coding sequence is TGTGCCAGCAGCTTGAGGAGGGCTGAAGCTTTCTTT. The full variable domain, its missing parts supplied by reference TRBV5-4 and TRBJ1-1, is ETGVTQSPTHLIKTRGQQVTLRCSSQSGHNTVSWYQQALGQGPQFIFQYYREEENGRGNFPPRFSGLQFPNYSSELNVNALELDDSALYLCASSLRRAEAFFGQGTRLTVV.